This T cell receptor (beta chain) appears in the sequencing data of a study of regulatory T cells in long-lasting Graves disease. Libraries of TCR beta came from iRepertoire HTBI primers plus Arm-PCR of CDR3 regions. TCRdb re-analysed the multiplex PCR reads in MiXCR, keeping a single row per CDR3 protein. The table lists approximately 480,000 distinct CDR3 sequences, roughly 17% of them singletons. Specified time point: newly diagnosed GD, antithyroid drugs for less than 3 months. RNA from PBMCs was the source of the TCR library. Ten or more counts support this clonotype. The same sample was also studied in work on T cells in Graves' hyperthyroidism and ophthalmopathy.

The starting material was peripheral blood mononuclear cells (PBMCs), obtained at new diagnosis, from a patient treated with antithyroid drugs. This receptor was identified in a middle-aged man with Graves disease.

In nucleotides, the CDR3 is TGTGCCAGCAGCTTGGGCGGTTTTAGCACAGATACGCAGTATTTT. Its translation is CASSLGGFSTDTQYF. V and J are TRBV5-5 and TRBJ2-3; D is undetermined. V was shortened by 0 bases and J by 0 bases, with 8 bases between the two germline ends. This CDR3 is 15 amino acids long. Looked up from germline, CDR1 is SGHKS and CDR2 is YYEKEE (reference sequence).